Listed here is a single TCR beta chain. Its antigen is as yet unknown. The record originates from a study of blood T cells in healthy people across ages. Across the whole study: Per two T cells, template switching captured roughly one barcoded beta molecule. Whole-study results and caveats: Unknown CMV status may confound age-related changes in expanded clones.

Germline loops: CDR1 LNHNV, CDR2 YYDKDF (reference sequence). The CDR3 runs 14 residues. Trimming cost V 0 bases and J 7 bases, with 13 bases left between them. A second PCR, run for about 7 to 11 cycles, used a sample-barcoded 5' primer plus a J-beta primer mix. Every cDNA was tagged by a template-switch adaptor with 12 random nucleotides. One entry per CDR3 protein results from TCRdb running MiXCR on the 5' RACE reads. The table shows about 1.4 million distinct CDR3 sequences, with roughly 59% occurring only once. The sample comprised blood. The TCR sequence derives from a man between 18 and 35 years old in good health. This sequence joins TRBV15 and TRBJ2-7, with D possibly TRBD2 on 7 matching bases. CDR3 sequence: CATSRDRGAHEQYF. In nucleotides, the CDR3 is TGTGCCACCAGCAGAGATCGGGGGGCGCATGAGCAGTACTTC. Combining the CDR3 with reference TRBV15 and TRBJ2-7 gives the whole variable domain DAMVIQNPRYQVTQFGKPVTLSCSQTLNHNVMYWYQQKSSQAPKLLFHYYDKDFNNEADTPDNFQSRRPNTSFCFLDIRSPGLGDTAMYLCATSRDRGAHEQYFGPGTRLTVT.